This section outlines one TCR beta chain sequence together with its context. A much larger clone differs by one base, so this may be a read error. There were TCR beta CDR3 regions amplified from RNA transcripts. Researchers ran a first-round RT-PCR on the TCR CDR3 using the HTBI primer set. In TCRdb, the multiplex PCR reads were re-called with MiXCR into one record per CDR3 protein. The sample has roughly 750,000 distinct CDR3 sequences; about 15% are singletons. This entry comes from a study of T cells in Graves' hyperthyroidism and ophthalmopathy. The ends lost 5 bases at V and 6 bases at J; junction bases unmatched: 12. Germline assignment: CDR1 MDHEN and CDR2 SYDVKM. The CDR3 covers 17 residues. Uncontrolled infection, other autoimmune disease, pregnancy and lactation each barred patients from inclusion. Clinical symptoms, serum thyroxine, TRAb, thyroid ultrasound and orbital computed tomography informed diagnoses.

The chain is built from TRBV28 and TRBJ2-4; the match to TRBD1 covers 11 bases. This clonotype was obtained from a man aged 18 to 29 with Graves' hyperthyroidism. The material sequenced was blood. This chain's CDR3 is CASSPLGQGVTRNIQYF. CDR3 coding DNA: TGTGCCAGCAGTCCATTGGGACAGGGGGTGACCAGAAACATTCAGTACTTC.